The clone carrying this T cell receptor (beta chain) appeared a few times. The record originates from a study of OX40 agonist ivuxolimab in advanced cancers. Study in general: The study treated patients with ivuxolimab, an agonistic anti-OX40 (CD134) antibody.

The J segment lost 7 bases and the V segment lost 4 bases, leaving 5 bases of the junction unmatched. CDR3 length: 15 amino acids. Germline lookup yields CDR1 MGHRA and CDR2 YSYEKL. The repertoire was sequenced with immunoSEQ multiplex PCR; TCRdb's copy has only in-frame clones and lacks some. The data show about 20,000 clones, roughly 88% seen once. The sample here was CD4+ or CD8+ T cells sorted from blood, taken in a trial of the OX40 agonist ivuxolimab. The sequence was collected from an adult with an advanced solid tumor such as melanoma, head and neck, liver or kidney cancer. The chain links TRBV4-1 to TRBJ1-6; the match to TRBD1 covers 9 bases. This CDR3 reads CASSLGQGRNSPLHF. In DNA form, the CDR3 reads TGCGCCAGCAGCCTCGGACAGGGGCGGAATTCACCCCTCCACTTT.